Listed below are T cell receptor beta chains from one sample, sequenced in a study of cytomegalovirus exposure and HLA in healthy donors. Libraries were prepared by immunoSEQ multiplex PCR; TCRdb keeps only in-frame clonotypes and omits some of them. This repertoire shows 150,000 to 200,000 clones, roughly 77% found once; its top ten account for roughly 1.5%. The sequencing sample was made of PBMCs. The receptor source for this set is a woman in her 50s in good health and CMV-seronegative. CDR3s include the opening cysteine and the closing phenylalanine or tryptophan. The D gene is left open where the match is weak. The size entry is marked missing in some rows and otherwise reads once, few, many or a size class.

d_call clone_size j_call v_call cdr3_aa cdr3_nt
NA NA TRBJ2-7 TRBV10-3 CAISESLGGTDYEQYF TGTGCCATCAGTGAGTCGTTAGGCGGGACTGACTACGAGCAGTACTTC
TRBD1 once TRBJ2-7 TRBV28 CASRDRYYEQYF TGTGCCAGCCGGGACAGATACTACGAGCAGTACTTC
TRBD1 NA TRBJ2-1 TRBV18 CASSPQGTGGYNEQFF TGTGCCAGCTCACCACAGGGGACAGGGGGATACAATGAGCAGTTCTTC
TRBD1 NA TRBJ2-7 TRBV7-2 CASSSTGAHEQYF TGTGCCAGCAGCTCCACAGGGGCCCACGAGCAGTACTTC
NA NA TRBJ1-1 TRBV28 CATSEGYTEAFF TGTGCCACCTCGGAGGGGTACACTGAAGCTTTCTTT
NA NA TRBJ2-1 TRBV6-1 CASSALVGSYNEQFF TGTGCCAGCAGTGCACTAGTTGGTTCCTACAATGAGCAGTTCTTC
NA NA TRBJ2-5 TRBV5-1 CASSLEGLGEQYF TGCGCCAGCAGCTTGGAGGGACTGGGGGAGCAGTACTTC
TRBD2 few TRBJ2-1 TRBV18 CASSPGLAGDEQFF TGTGCCAGCTCCCCGGGACTAGCGGGAGATGAGCAGTTCTTC
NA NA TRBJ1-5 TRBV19 CASSIVGTTGGQPQHF TGTGCCAGTAGTATAGTTGGGACGACGGGGGGTCAGCCCCAGCATTTT
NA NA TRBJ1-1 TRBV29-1 CSVAIRGASPEAFF TGCAGCGTTGCCATCCGGGGGGCGAGCCCTGAAGCTTTCTTT
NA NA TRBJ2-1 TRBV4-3 CASSQDASRRYNEQFF TGCGCCAGCAGCCAAGATGCCTCTAGGAGATACAATGAGCAGTTCTTC
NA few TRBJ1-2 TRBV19 CASKVTGTNYGYTF TGTGCCAGTAAGGTGACAGGAACTAACTATGGCTACACCTTC
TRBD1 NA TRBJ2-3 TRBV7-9 CSSSLRRMTGGRSDTQYF TGTTCCAGCAGCTTGAGGAGAATGACAGGGGGCCGGTCAGATACGCAGTATTTT
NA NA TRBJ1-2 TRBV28 CASSLPGQSYGYTF TGTGCCAGCAGTTTACCGGGACAAAGCTATGGCTACACCTTC
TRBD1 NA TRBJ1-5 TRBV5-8 CASSGRTGGGQPQHF TGTGCCAGCAGCGGTAGAACAGGGGGCGGTCAGCCCCAGCATTTT
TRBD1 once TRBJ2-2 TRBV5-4 CASSVRDRSPGELFF TGTGCCAGCAGCGTTCGGGACAGGTCCCCCGGGGAGCTGTTTTTT
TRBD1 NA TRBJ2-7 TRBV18 CASSPSATGAPYEQYF TGTGCCAGCTCACCATCTGCGACAGGGGCACCCTACGAGCAGTACTTC
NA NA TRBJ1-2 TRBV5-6 CASSSHPEGSYGYTF TGTGCCAGCAGCTCCCACCCGGAGGGTAGCTATGGCTACACCTTC
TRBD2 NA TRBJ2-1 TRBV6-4 CASSDGTSGINEQFF TGTGCCAGCAGTGACGGGACTAGCGGGATCAATGAGCAGTTCTTC
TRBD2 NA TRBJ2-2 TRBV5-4 CASSGTGLGNTGELFF TGTGCCAGCAGCGGAACGGGACTAGGTAACACCGGGGAGCTGTTTTTT
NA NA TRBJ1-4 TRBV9 CASSVAPRGNEKLFF TGTGCCAGCAGCGTAGCCCCACGGGGAAATGAAAAACTGTTTTTT
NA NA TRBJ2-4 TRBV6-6 CASTIRDTNIQYF TGTGCCAGCACCATCCGGGATACAAACATTCAGTACTTC
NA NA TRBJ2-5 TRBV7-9 CSSSFLTGTPQETQYF TGTTCCAGCAGCTTTCTGACCGGGACTCCCCAAGAGACCCAGTACTTC
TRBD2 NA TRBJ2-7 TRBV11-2 CASSRGRAYEQYF TGTGCCAGCAGTCGCGGGAGGGCCTACGAGCAGTACTTC
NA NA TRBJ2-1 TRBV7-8 CASSLGRLVGISGGEQFF TGTGCCAGCAGCTTAGGGCGACTAGTAGGGATTTCAGGGGGTGAGCAGTTCTTC
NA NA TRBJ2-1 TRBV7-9 CASSLDLGAREGRNEQFF TGTGCCAGCAGCTTAGATCTAGGGGCCAGGGAAGGGCGCAATGAGCAGTTCTTC
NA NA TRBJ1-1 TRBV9 CASSVGTGVEAFF TGTGCCAGCAGCGTAGGAACGGGAGTCGAAGCTTTCTTT
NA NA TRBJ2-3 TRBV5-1 CASSLYGADTQYF TGCGCCAGCAGCTTGTACGGAGCAGATACGCAGTATTTT
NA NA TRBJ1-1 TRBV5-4 CASSLGHANTEAFF TGTGCCAGCAGCTTGGGACACGCGAACACTGAAGCTTTCTTT
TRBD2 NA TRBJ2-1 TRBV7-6 CASSPGAGATDNEQFF TGTGCCAGCAGCCCGGGAGCGGGAGCTACTGACAATGAGCAGTTCTTC
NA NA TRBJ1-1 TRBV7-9 CASRDNPNTEAFF TGTGCCAGCAGGGACAACCCAAACACTGAAGCTTTCTTT
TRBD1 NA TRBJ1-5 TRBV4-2 CASSSEGAGNQPQHF TGTGCCAGCAGCTCTGAGGGGGCAGGGAATCAGCCCCAGCATTTT
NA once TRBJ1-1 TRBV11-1 CASSPYRQILNTEAFF TGTGCCAGCAGCCCATATCGCCAGATTCTGAACACTGAAGCTTTCTTT
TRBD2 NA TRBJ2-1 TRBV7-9 CASSPRTSGYDNEQFF TGTGCCAGCAGCCCCCGGACTAGCGGCTATGACAATGAGCAGTTCTTC
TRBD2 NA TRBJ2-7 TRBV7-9 CASSPGGGGSSYEQYF TGTGCCAGCAGCCCCGGGGGAGGCGGGAGCTCCTACGAGCAGTACTTC
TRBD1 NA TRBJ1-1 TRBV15 CATSRRGGGEYVGTEAFF TGTGCCACCAGCAGAAGAGGAGGGGGCGAGTACGTAGGCACTGAAGCTTTCTTT
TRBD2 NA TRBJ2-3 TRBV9 CASTSAAGGPTDTQYF TGTGCCAGCACCTCCGCAGCGGGAGGGCCAACAGATACGCAGTATTTT
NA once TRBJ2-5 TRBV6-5 CASSYSTGRKETQYF TGTGCCAGCAGTTACTCGACAGGGAGGAAAGAGACCCAGTACTTC
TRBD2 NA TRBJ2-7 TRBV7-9 CASSATSGLMVYEQYF TGTGCCAGCAGCGCCACTAGCGGGCTTATGGTCTACGAGCAGTACTTC
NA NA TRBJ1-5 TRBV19 CASSTDRTSNQPQHF TGTGCCAGTAGTACTGACAGGACCAGCAATCAGCCCCAGCATTTT
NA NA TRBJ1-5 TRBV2 CASASDSNQPQHF TGTGCCAGCGCCAGTGATAGCAATCAGCCCCAGCATTTT
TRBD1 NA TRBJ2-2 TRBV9 CASSVIGGYTGELFF TGTGCCAGCAGCGTAATAGGGGGCTACACCGGGGAGCTGTTTTTT
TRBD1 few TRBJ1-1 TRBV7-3 CASSGSTGVGTEAFF TGTGCCAGCAGCGGATCGACAGGGGTAGGCACTGAAGCTTTCTTT
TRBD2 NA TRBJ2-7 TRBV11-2 CASSLEGGSPYEQYF TGTGCCAGCAGCTTAGAGGGCGGGAGCCCCTACGAGCAGTACTTC
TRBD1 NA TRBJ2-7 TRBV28 CASRSTGTGSHEQYF TGTGCCAGCAGGTCCACCGGGACAGGGTCCCACGAGCAGTACTTC
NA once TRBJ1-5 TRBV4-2 CASSQGNRESNQPQHF TGTGCCAGCAGCCAAGGGAACAGGGAAAGCAATCAGCCCCAGCATTTT
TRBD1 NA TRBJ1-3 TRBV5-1 CASSLGVQGASSGNTIYF TGCGCCAGCAGCTTGGGTGTACAGGGGGCGAGCTCTGGAAACACCATATATTTT
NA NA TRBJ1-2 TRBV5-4 CASSSEIQAIYGYTF TGTGCCAGCAGCTCTGAAATACAGGCGATCTATGGCTACACCTTC